The 3 T cell receptor beta chains listed next were all sequenced from one sample in a study of vaccination effects on CD4 cells after COVID-19. For these receptors, no antigen is known. Produced via immunoSEQ multiplex PCR; TCRdb's table is partial and in-frame only. Among 30,000 to 40,000 clones listed, roughly 73% were seen once. Antigen-specific CD4+ T cells were expanded (with viral peptide pools) by the ViraFEST assay ahead of sequencing. The authors isolated CD4+ T cells after roughly 10 days of culture. Confirmation by PCR established that the person had SARS-CoV-2 infection between March and December 2020. The specimen was CD4+ T cells from PBMCs cultured with a peptide pool, collected before COVID-19 vaccination. Source of these receptors: a human donor who had a prior SARS-CoV-2 infection.

The rearrangement links TRBV3-1 (or the pseudogene TRBV3-2) to TRBJ2-7, with D perhaps being TRBD1 or TRBD2 (5 bases each). The CDR3 sequence is 13 residues long. The ends were cut back, 5 bases at V and 1 base at J, with 9 bases in the middle. Germline CDR1 reads LGHDT; CDR2 reads YNNKEL (reference sequence). The CDR3 DNA follows: TGTGCCAGCAGCTTTGGGGGATCCTACGAGCAGTACTTC. It yields the protein CASSFGGSYEQYF.

The sample holds a few counts of this clone. The CDR3 DNA sequence: TGCGCCAGCAGCTCATGGCAGCTTGGGGAGACCCAGTACTTC. Translating gives CASSSWQLGETQYF. V gene TRBV5-1 combines with J gene TRBJ2-5; no reliable D call. This CDR3 has 14 residues. V lost 3 bases, J lost 5 bases, and 14 bases lay in between. Germline CDR1 reads SGHRS; CDR2 reads YFSETQ.

V gene TRBV18 combines with J gene TRBJ2-3, with D possibly matching TRBD2 (7 bases). The V gene's germline CDR1 is KGHSH and CDR2 LQKENI. The CDR3 runs 16 residues. V lost 3 bases and J lost 4, with 17 bases in between. As DNA, the CDR3 is TGTGCCAGCTCACCGCCGACTAGCAGGGGTGCAGATACGCAGTATTTT. Its translation: CASSPPTSRGADTQYF.